This T cell receptor beta chain was captured by sequencing in a study of beta chain features in type 1 diabetes. Study information: Healthy donors, compared against patients, showed similar age, gender and cell yields.

The authors took one heparinised blood draw, averaging about 120 mL, from each donor. Sorting based on CD45RO/CCR7/CD25/CD127/CD95/CD27 separated CD4+ naive, central memory, regulatory and stem cell-like memory cells. Reverse transcribing all isolated RNA meant expressed TCRB transcripts were sequenced. TCRdb's copy holds only in-frame clones and misses some; the assay was immunoSEQ multiplex PCR. The sample records about 140,000 clones, more than 9% being singletons. V was clipped by 6 bases and J by 2 bases; unmatched bases: 7. The CDR3 consists of 14 residues. CDR1 is MNHNY, CDR2 SVGAGI, per germline (reference sequence).

The specimen was naive CD4+ T cells from blood. This sequence joins TRBV6-6 and TRBJ2-7, with 7 bases identical to TRBD1. The source of this sequence is a man aged 18 to 35 in good health. CDR3 region: CASRSQGSTYEQYF. The DNA for the CDR3 is TGTGCCAGCAGGTCACAGGGGTCCACCTACGAGCAGTACTTC.